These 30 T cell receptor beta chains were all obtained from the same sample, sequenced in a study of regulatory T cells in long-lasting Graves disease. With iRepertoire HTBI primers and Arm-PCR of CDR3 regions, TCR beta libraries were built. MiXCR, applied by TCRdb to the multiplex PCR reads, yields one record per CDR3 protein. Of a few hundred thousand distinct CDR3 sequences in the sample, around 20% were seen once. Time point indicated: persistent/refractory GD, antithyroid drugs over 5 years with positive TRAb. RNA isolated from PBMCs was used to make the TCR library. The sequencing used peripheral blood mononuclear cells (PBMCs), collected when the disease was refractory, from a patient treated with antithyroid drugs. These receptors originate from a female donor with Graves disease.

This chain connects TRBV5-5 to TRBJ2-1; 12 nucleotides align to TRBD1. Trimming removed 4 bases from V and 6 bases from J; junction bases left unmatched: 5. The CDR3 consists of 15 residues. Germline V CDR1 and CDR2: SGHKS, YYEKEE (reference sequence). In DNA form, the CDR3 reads TGTGCCAGCAGCGCGGGACAGGGGGCAGCCAATGAGCAGTTCTTC. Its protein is CASSAGQGAANEQFF.

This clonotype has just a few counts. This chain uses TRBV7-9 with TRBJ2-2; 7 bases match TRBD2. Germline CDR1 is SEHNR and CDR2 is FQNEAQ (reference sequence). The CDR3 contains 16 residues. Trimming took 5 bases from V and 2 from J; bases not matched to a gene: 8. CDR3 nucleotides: TGTGCCAGCAGCCAAGCCGGGACTACAAACACCGGGGAGCTGTTTTTT. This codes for CASSQAGTTNTGELFF.

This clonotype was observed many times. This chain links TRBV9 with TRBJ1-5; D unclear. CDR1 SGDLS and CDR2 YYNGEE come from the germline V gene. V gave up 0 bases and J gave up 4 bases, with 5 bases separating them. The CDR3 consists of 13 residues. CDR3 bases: TGTGCCAGCAGCGTAGATCCGAATCAGCCCCAGCATTTT. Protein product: CASSVDPNQPQHF.

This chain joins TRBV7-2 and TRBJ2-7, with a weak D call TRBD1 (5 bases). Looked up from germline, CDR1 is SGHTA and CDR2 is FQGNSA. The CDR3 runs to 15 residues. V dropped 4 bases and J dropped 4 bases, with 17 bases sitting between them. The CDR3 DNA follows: TGTGCCAGCAGCTATCGACAGCCACCAACATACGAGCAGTACTTC. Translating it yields CASSYRQPPTYEQYF. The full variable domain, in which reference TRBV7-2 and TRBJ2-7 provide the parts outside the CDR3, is GAGVSQSPSNKVTEKGKDVELRCDPISGHTALYWYRQSLGQGLEFLIYFQGNSAPDKSGLPSDRFSAERTGGSVSTLTIQRTQQEDSAVYLCASSYRQPPTYEQYFGPGTRLTVT.

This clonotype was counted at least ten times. CDR3: CASLVTLGGRTSGFEQYF. In nucleotides, the CDR3 is TGTGCCAGCCTCGTCACGCTTGGCGGGAGGACCTCTGGGTTCGAGCAGTACTTC. This sequence joins TRBV10-3 and TRBJ2-7; 8 nucleotides align to TRBD2. From germline, CDR1 is ENHRY and CDR2 SYGVKD. The CDR3 is made up of 18 amino acids. Trimming cost V 10 bases and J 6 bases; bases outside gene matches: 26.

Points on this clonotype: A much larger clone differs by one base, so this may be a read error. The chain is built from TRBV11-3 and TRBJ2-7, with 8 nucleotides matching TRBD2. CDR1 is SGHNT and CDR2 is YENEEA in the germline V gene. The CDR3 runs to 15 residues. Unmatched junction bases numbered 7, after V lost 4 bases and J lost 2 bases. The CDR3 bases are TGTGCCAGCAGCTCAGGACCAGCGGGAGCCTACGAGCAGTACTTC. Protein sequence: CASSSGPAGAYEQYF. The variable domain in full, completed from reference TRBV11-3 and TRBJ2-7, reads EAGVVQSPRYKIIEKKQPVAFWCNPISGHNTLYWYLQNLGQGPELLIRYENEEAVDDSQLPKDRFSAERLKGVDSTLKIQPAELGDSAVYLCASSSGPAGAYEQYFGPGTRLTVT.

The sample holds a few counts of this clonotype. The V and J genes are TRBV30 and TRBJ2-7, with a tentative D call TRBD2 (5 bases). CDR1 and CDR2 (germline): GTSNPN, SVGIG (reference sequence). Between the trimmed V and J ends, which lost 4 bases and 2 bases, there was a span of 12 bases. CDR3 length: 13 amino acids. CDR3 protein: CAWNPDWTYEQYF. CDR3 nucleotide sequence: TGTGCCTGGAACCCGGACTGGACCTACGAGCAGTACTTC.

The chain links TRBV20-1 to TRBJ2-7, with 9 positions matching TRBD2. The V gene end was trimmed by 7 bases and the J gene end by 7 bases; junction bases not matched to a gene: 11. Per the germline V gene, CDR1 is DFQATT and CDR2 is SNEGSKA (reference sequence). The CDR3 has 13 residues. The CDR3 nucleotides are TGCAGTGAGCTCGGACTAGCGCATCAGGAGCAGTACTTC. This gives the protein CSELGLAHQEQYF.

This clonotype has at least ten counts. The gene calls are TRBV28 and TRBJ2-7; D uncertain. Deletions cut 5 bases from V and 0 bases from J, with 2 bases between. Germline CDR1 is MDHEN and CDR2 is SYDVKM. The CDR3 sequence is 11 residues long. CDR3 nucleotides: TGTGCCAGCAGTACCTCCTACGAGCAGTACTTC. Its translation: CASSTSYEQYF.

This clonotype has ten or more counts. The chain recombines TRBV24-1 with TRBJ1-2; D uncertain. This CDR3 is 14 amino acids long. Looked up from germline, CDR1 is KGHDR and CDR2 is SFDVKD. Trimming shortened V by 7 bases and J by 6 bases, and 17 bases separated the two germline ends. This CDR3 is CATSPGSRAHGYTF. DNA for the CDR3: TGTGCCACCAGCCCCGGGTCTCGCGCGCATGGCTACACCTTC.

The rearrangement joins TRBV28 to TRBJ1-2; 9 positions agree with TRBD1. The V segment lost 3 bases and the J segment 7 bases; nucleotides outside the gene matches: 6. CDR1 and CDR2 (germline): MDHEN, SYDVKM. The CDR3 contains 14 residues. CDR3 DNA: TGTGCCAGCAGTTTGGGGACAGGGAATCTTGGCTACACCTTC. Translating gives CASSLGTGNLGYTF.

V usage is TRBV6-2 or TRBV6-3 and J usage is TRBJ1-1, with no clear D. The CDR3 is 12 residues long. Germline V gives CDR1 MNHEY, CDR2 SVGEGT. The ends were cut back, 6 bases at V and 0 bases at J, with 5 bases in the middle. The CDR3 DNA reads TGTGCCAGCAGGACACTGAACACTGAAGCTTTCTTT. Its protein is CASRTLNTEAFF.

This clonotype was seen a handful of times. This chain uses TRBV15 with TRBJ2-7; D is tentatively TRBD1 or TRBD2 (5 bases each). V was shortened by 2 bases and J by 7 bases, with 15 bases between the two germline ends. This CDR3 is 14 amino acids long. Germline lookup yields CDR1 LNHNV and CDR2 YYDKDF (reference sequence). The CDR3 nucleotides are TGTGCCACCAGCAGAAAAAAAGGGGCGGGTGAGCAGTACTTC. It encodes CATSRKKGAGEQYF.

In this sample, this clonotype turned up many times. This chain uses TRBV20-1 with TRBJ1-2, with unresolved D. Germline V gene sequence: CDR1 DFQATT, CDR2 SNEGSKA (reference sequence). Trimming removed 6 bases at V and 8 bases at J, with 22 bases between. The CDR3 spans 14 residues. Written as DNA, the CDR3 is TGCAGTGCCCGGATCTCCCTCAACGGGTACGGCTACACCTTC. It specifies CSARISLNGYGYTF.

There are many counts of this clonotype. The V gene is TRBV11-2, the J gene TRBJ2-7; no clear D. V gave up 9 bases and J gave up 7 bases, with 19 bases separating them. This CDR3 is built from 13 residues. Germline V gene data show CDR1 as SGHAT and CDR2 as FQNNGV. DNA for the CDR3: TGTGCCAGTCAGGCGCTTGAGGCGAGGGAGCAGTACTTC. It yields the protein CASQALEAREQYF.

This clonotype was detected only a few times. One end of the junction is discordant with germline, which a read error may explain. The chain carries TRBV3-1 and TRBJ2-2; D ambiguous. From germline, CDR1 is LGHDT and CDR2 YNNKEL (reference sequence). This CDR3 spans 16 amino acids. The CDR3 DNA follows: TGTGCCAGCAGCCAAGAGCGTCTACCGAACGCCGGGGAGCTGTTTTTT. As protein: CASSQERLPNAGELFF.

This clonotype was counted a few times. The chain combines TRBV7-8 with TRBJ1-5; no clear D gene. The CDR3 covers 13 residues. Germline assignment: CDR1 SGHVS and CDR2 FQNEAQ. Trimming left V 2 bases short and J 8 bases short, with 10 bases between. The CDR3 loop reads CASSLLVQEPQHF. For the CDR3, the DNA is TGTGCCAGCAGCTTATTGGTTCAGGAGCCCCAGCATTTT.

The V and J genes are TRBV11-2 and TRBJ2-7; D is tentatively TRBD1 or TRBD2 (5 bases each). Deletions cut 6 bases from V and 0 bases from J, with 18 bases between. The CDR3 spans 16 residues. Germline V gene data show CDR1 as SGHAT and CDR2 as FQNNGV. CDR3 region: CASSPYGTESSYEQYF. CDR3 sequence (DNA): TGTGCCAGCAGTCCCTACGGGACGGAAAGCTCCTACGAGCAGTACTTC.

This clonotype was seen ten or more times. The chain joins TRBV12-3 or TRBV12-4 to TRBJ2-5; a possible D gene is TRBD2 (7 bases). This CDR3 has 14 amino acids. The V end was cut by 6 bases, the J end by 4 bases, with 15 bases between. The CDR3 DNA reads TGTGCCAGCAGGCGAACAGGGAGGGGAGAGACCCAGTACTTC. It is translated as CASRRTGRGETQYF.

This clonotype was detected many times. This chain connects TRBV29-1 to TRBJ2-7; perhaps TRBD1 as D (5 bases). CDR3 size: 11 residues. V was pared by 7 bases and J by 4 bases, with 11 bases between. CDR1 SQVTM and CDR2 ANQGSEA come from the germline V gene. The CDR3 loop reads CSGATGYEQYF. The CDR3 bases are TGCAGCGGTGCAACAGGATACGAGCAGTACTTC.

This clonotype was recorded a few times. CDR3 nucleotides: TGTGCCAGCAGCTTAGAACAGGGGCGCTTCTCTGGAAACACCATATATTTT. This codes for CASSLEQGRFSGNTIYF. The rearrangement joins TRBV7-3 to TRBJ1-3; 7 nucleotides align to TRBD1. In germline, CDR1 is SGHTA, CDR2 FQGTGA. Trimming cost V 2 bases and J 0 bases; bases outside gene matches: 7. The CDR3 spans 17 residues.

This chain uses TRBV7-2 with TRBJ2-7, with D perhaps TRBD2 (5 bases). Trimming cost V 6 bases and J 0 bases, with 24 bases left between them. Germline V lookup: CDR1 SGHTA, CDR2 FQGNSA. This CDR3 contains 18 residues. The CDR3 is CASSLTMSSPTSSYEQYF. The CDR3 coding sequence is TGTGCCAGCAGTCTTACGATGTCTAGCCCAACCTCCTCCTACGAGCAGTACTTC.

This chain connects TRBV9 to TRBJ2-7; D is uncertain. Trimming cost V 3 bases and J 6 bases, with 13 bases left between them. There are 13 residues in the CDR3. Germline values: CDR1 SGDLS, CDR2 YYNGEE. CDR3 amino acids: CASSATPNGEQYF. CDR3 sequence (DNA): TGTGCCAGCAGCGCGACTCCAAACGGCGAGCAGTACTTC.

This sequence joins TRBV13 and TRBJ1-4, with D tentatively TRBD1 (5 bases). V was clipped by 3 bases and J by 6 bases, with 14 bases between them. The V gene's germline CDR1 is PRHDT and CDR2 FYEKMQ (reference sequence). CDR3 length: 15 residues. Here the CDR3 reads CASSFRTLDHEKLFF. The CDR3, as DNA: TGTGCCAGCAGCTTTAGGACACTTGATCATGAAAAACTGTTTTTT. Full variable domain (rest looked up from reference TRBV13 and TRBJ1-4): AAGVIQSPRHLIKEKRETATLKCYPIPRHDTVYWYQQGPGQDPQFLISFYEKMQSDKGSIPDRFSAQQFSDYHSELNMSSLELGDSALYFCASSFRTLDHEKLFFGSGTQLSVL.

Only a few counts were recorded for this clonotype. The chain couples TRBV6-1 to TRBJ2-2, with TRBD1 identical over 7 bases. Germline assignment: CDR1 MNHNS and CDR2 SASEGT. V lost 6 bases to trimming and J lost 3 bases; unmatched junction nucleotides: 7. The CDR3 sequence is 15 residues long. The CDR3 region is CASRRHRGDTGELFF. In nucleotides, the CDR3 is TGTGCCAGCAGGCGTCACAGGGGTGACACCGGGGAGCTGTTTTTT.

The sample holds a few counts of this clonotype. This chain's CDR3 is CSARDRRRPGGNQPQHF. The CDR3 DNA is TGCAGTGCTAGAGATCGACGGCGGCCCGGCGGCAATCAGCCCCAGCATTTT. The chain couples TRBV20-1 to TRBJ1-5; D is ambiguous. V was cut by 0 bases and J by 2 bases, with 17 bases left in between. The CDR3 spans 17 residues. Looked up from germline, CDR1 is DFQATT and CDR2 is SNEGSKA (reference sequence).

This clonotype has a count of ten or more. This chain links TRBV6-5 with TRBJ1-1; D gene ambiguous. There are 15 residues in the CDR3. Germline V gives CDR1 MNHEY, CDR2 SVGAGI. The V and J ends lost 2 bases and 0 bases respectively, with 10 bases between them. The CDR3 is CASSYGLVMNTEAFF. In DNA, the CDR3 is TGTGCCAGCAGTTACGGTCTAGTTATGAACACTGAAGCTTTCTTT.

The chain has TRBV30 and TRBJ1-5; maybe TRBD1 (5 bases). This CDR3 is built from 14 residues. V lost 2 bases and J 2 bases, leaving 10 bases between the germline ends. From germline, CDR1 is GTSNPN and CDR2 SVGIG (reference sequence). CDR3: CAWSPAGRNQPQHF. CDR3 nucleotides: TGTGCCTGGAGTCCGGCAGGGCGCAATCAGCCCCAGCATTTT.

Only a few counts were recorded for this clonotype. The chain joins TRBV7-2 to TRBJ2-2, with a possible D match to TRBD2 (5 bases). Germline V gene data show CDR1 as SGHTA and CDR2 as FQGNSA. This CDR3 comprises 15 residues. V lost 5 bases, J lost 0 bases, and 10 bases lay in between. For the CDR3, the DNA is TGTGCCAGCAGCCGGCGGACTGCGAACACCGGGGAGCTGTTTTTT. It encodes CASSRRTANTGELFF.

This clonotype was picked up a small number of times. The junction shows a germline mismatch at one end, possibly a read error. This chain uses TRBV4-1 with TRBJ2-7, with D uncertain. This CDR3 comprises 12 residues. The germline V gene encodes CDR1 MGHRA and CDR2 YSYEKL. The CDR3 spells CASSQGPYGQYF. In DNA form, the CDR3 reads TGCGCCAGCAGCCAGGGTCCGTACGGGCAGTACTTC.